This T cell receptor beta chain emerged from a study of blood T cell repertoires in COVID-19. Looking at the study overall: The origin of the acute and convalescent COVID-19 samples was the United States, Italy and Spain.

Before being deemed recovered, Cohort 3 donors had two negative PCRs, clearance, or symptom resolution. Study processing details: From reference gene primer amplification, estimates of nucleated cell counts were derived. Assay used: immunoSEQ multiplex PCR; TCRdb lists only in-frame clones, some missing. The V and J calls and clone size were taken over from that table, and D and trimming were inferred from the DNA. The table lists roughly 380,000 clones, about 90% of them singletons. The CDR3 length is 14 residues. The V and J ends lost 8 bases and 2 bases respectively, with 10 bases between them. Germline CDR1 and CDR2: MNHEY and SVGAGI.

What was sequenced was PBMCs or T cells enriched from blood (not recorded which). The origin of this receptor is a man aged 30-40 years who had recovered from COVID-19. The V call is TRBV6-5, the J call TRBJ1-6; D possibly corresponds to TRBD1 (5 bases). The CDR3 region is CASLGGAYNSPLHF. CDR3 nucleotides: TGTGCCAGCCTCGGAGGGGCCTATAATTCACCCCTCCACTTT.